The 6 T cell receptor beta chains reported below all come from one sample, sequenced in a study of cytomegalovirus exposure and HLA in healthy donors. With 60 Vbeta and 13 Jbeta primers, the PCR was carried out. TCRdb's copy holds only in-frame clones and misses some; the assay was immunoSEQ multiplex PCR. The sample carries about 190,000 clones, roughly four fifths recorded once. The sample taken for sequencing was PBMCs. The receptor set was obtained from a woman aged 18 to 35 in good health and CMV-seronegative.

This chain links TRBV25-1 with TRBJ2-6; D might be TRBD1 (5 bases). CDR1 is MGHDK and CDR2 is SYGVNS in the germline V gene. The CDR3 consists of 16 residues. Trimming stripped 1 base from V and 2 bases from J, with 9 bases between. CDR3 DNA sequence: TGTGCCAGCAGTGAATCCCCAGGGACTGGGGCCAACGTCCTGACTTTC. Translating it yields CASSESPGTGANVLTF.

The chain uses TRBV18 and TRBJ2-1; perhaps TRBD1 as D (5 bases). Trimming removed 0 bases from V and 5 bases from J, with 26 bases in between. There are 20 residues in the CDR3. Per germline, CDR1 KGHSH and CDR2 LQKENI. Here the CDR3 DNA reads TGTGCCAGCTCACCACCGATCAGGCCAGGGCTGTACCTGACGGACAATGAGCAGTTCTTC. It is translated as CASSPPIRPGLYLTDNEQFF.

The chain recombines TRBV5-1 with TRBJ1-6; 10 bases align to TRBD1. Germline assignment: CDR1 SGHRS and CDR2 YFSETQ. This CDR3 has 16 amino acids. V gave up 2 bases and J gave up 5 bases; unmatched junction bases: 4. The CDR3, as DNA: TGCGCCAGCAGCTTAACGGGACAGGGGAATAATTCACCCCTCCACTTT. This translates into CASSLTGQGNNSPLHF.

This clone came up a few times. V usage is TRBV29-1 and J usage is TRBJ2-2, with 7 bases matching TRBD1. This CDR3 is built from 13 residues. Germline V lookup: CDR1 SQVTM, CDR2 ANQGSEA. Unmatched junction bases numbered 2, after V lost 3 bases and J lost 4 bases. In DNA, the CDR3 is TGCAGCGTTGAGACAGGGATCACCGGGGAGCTGTTTTTT. Translating it yields CSVETGITGELFF.

The V call is TRBV4-1, the J call TRBJ2-1; 11 bases align to TRBD1. CDR1 MGHRA and CDR2 YSYEKL come from the germline V gene. The V gene end was trimmed by 4 bases and the J gene end by 5 bases; junction bases not matched to a gene: 4. The CDR3 sequence is 15 residues long. CDR3 amino acids: CASSRPGQGDNEQFF. The CDR3 nucleotides are TGCGCCAGCAGCCGTCCGGGACAGGGGGACAATGAGCAGTTCTTC.

The chain joins TRBV4-3 to TRBJ1-3; D unresolved. This CDR3 region has 15 residues. With 0 bases removed from V and 0 bases from J, the gap between germline ends came to 6 bases. Germline V lookup: CDR1 LGHNA, CDR2 YSLEER. The CDR3 region has the DNA TGCGCCAGCAGCCAAGACCGGAGCTCTGGAAACACCATATATTTT. It encodes CASSQDRSSGNTIYF.